The source of this TCR beta chain is a study of blood T cell repertoires in COVID-19. This clone is a singleton in its sample. The CDR3 spans 17 residues. V was clipped by 3 bases and J by 0 bases; unmatched bases: 4. Per the germline V gene, CDR1 is KGHDR and CDR2 is SFDVKD. Only in-frame clones appear in the TCRdb table, and some are missing; sequencing was by immunoSEQ multiplex PCR. The data contain 200,000 or so clones, approximately 80% of them singletons. The sequence came from a human donor in a cohort sampled during active COVID-19. Sample: peripheral blood. This chain links TRBV24-1 with TRBJ1-4, with 9 bases identical to TRBD1. CDR3 amino acids: CATSDAGTGTTNEKLFF. In nucleotides, the CDR3 is TGTGCCACCAGTGATGCCGGGACAGGGACAACTAATGAAAAACTGTTTTTT.